This is a list of T cell receptor beta chains from one sample in a study of blood T cell repertoires in COVID-19. Repertoires were generated with immunoSEQ multiplex PCR, while TCRdb's copy carries only in-frame clones and drops some. The sample yields roughly 100,000 clones, roughly 87% seen once. Material: peripheral blood. All receptors derive from a woman aged 50 to 65 with COVID-19, enrolled during active disease. Each CDR3 is given with its conserved first and last residue. The order of the fields is CDR3 protein, CDR3 DNA, clone size, D gene, V gene, J gene. D genes are given only for firm matches. Expanded clones are given a class, and other clones once, few, many or no size at all.

CDR3: CASKTGGVGYTF; DNA: TGTGCCAGCAAGACAGGGGGTGTTGGCTACACCTTC; size: -; D: TRBD1; V: TRBV27; J: TRBJ1-2
CDR3: CASSQGTGPNYGYTF; DNA: TGTGCCAGCAGCCAAGGGACAGGCCCTAACTATGGCTACACCTTC; size: -; D: TRBD1; V: TRBV3-1/TRBV3-2; J: TRBJ1-2
CDR3: CASRIAGLGEQYF; DNA: TGTGCCAGCAGAATTGCAGGGCTGGGAGAGCAGTACTTC; size: -; D: -; V: TRBV2; J: TRBJ2-7
CDR3: CAWNGLAGGIGTQYF; DNA: TGTGCCTGGAACGGGTTGGCGGGGGGGATAGGGACCCAGTACTTC; size: -; D: TRBD2; V: TRBV30; J: TRBJ2-5
CDR3: CSASGGGAYTGELFF; DNA: TGCAGTGCTAGTGGCGGGGGGGCCTACACCGGGGAGCTGTTTTTT; size: few; D: TRBD2; V: TRBV20-1; J: TRBJ2-2
CDR3: CASSFRGPGFAFF; DNA: TGTGCCAGCAGTTTTAGGGGCCCAGGGTTTGCTTTCTTT; size: -; D: -; V: TRBV12-3/TRBV12-4; J: TRBJ1-1
CDR3: CASSLDLSGGYYNSPLHF; DNA: TGTGCCAGCAGCTTAGATTTAAGCGGGGGATACTATAATTCACCCCTCCACTTT; size: -; D: -; V: TRBV11-3; J: TRBJ1-6
CDR3: CASSGTGWLTYEQYF; DNA: TGTGCCAGCAGCGGGACAGGGTGGCTAACCTACGAGCAGTACTTC; size: -; D: TRBD1; V: TRBV3-1/TRBV3-2; J: TRBJ2-7
CDR3: CASSPSHSPNTEAFF; DNA: TGTGCCAGCAGTCCGAGTCATAGCCCGAACACTGAAGCTTTCTTT; size: -; D: -; V: TRBV28; J: TRBJ1-1
CDR3: CASSSLGTGTYEQYF; DNA: TGTGCCAGCAGTTCGCTGGGGACAGGGACCTACGAGCAGTACTTC; size: -; D: TRBD1; V: TRBV5-6; J: TRBJ2-7
CDR3: CASSLKYGLPQETQYF; DNA: TGTGCCAGCAGTTTAAAATATGGGCTGCCGCAAGAGACCCAGTACTTC; size: -; D: -; V: TRBV27; J: TRBJ2-5
CDR3: CAWRPSRGEQYF; DNA: TGTGCCTGGAGACCCTCTAGGGGCGAGCAGTACTTC; size: -; D: -; V: TRBV30; J: TRBJ2-7
CDR3: CASSQDSKAFF; DNA: TGTGCCAGCAGCCAAGACAGTAAAGCTTTCTTT; size: once; D: -; V: TRBV28; J: TRBJ1-1
CDR3: CASSLSSGGYNEQFF; DNA: TGCGCCAGCAGCTTGTCTAGCGGGGGGTACAATGAGCAGTTCTTC; size: few; D: TRBD2; V: TRBV5-1; J: TRBJ2-1
CDR3: CASSFGEGTGELFF; DNA: TGTGCCAGCAGCTTTGGGGAGGGGACCGGGGAGCTGTTTTTT; size: -; D: TRBD2; V: TRBV5-6; J: TRBJ2-2